This T cell receptor beta chain was observed in a study of identifying expanded T cells in peripheral blood. The CDR3 runs 13 residues. V lost 3 bases, J lost 5 bases, and 10 bases lay in between. Germline V gene lookup returns CDR1 KGHSH and CDR2 LQKENI. Method: immunoSEQ multiplex PCR; TCRdb's copy keeps in-frame clones and lacks some. This sample has about 63,000 clones, with approximately 80% found just once. This clone showed up just a few times. The source material was blood. This sequence originates from a person aged 18 to 69 in good health. This chain links TRBV18 with TRBJ1-1; D ambiguous. CDR3 residues: CASSPGRQTEAFF. CDR3 in DNA: TGTGCCAGCTCACCCGGGAGGCAGACTGAAGCTTTCTTT.